These T cell receptor beta chains were read from a single sample in a study of cytomegalovirus exposure and HLA in healthy donors. The data were produced by immunoSEQ multiplex PCR, yet TCRdb's version contains in-frame clones alone and is incomplete. Among about 97,000 clones listed, roughly two thirds were seen once. Sequencing was performed on PBMCs. These receptors came from a man between 35 and 55 years old in good health and CMV-seronegative. Each CDR3 is given with its conserved first and last residue. Each record gives: clone size, J gene, V gene, D gene, CDR3 protein, CDR3 DNA. D genes are given only for firm matches. The size field is filled for only some rows; it gives once, few, many or a size class.

abundance: -
j_gene: TRBJ1-3
v_gene: TRBV6-6
d_gene: -
CDR3aa: CASSYETEPGNTIYF
CDR3nt: TGTGCCAGCAGTTACGAGACAGAGCCCGGAAACACCATATATTTT

abundance: -
j_gene: TRBJ2-3
v_gene: TRBV5-4
d_gene: -
CDR3aa: CASSLGVKTDTQYF
CDR3nt: TGTGCCAGCAGCTTGGGAGTCAAAACAGATACGCAGTATTTT

abundance: -
j_gene: TRBJ2-5
v_gene: TRBV18
d_gene: -
CDR3aa: CASSPGLLFGTQYF
CDR3nt: TGTGCCAGCTCACCGGGACTGTTATTTGGGACCCAGTACTTC

abundance: -
j_gene: TRBJ1-4
v_gene: TRBV5-5
d_gene: -
CDR3aa: CASSLNRGEKLFF
CDR3nt: TGTGCCAGCAGCTTGAACAGAGGGGAAAAACTGTTTTTT

abundance: few
j_gene: TRBJ1-1
v_gene: TRBV5-5
d_gene: TRBD1
CDR3aa: CASTGVGGTEAFF
CDR3nt: TGTGCCAGTACAGGGGTTGGAGGCACTGAAGCTTTCTTT

abundance: -
j_gene: TRBJ2-7
v_gene: TRBV2
d_gene: -
CDR3aa: CASSLQAYEQYF
CDR3nt: TGTGCCAGCAGTTTACAGGCTTACGAGCAGTACTTC

abundance: few
j_gene: TRBJ2-7
v_gene: TRBV27
d_gene: TRBD1
CDR3aa: CASSTNHRGPYEQYF
CDR3nt: TGTGCCAGCAGTACAAACCACAGGGGGCCCTACGAGCAGTACTTC

abundance: medium-sized
j_gene: TRBJ2-5
v_gene: TRBV5-5
d_gene: TRBD1
CDR3aa: CASSLLQGAHETQYF
CDR3nt: TGTGCCAGCAGCTTGTTACAGGGGGCGCATGAGACCCAGTACTTC

abundance: -
j_gene: TRBJ2-5
v_gene: TRBV2
d_gene: -
CDR3aa: CASSESIGTGETQYF
CDR3nt: TGTGCCAGCAGTGAATCGATTGGGACTGGGGAGACCCAGTACTTC

abundance: -
j_gene: TRBJ2-3
v_gene: TRBV5-4
d_gene: TRBD2
CDR3aa: CASSFPSGASTDTQYF
CDR3nt: TGTGCCAGCAGCTTTCCCAGCGGGGCTAGCACAGATACGCAGTATTTT

abundance: -
j_gene: TRBJ2-4
v_gene: TRBV9
d_gene: -
CDR3aa: CASSVAPSVVAKNIQYF
CDR3nt: TGTGCCAGCAGCGTAGCGCCCTCAGTCGTAGCCAAAAACATTCAGTACTTC

abundance: -
j_gene: TRBJ2-1
v_gene: TRBV5-1
d_gene: TRBD1
CDR3aa: CASGPGQASYNEQFF
CDR3nt: TGCGCCAGCGGTCCCGGACAGGCCTCCTACAATGAGCAGTTCTTC

abundance: -
j_gene: TRBJ2-3
v_gene: TRBV9
d_gene: -
CDR3aa: CASSVAGYIGTDTQYF
CDR3nt: TGTGCCAGCAGCGTAGCGGGGTATATTGGCACAGATACGCAGTATTTT

abundance: -
j_gene: TRBJ2-7
v_gene: TRBV5-1
d_gene: TRBD1
CDR3aa: CASSPDRGDYEQYF
CDR3nt: TGCGCCAGCAGCCCGGACAGGGGAGATTACGAGCAGTACTTC

abundance: few
j_gene: TRBJ1-1
v_gene: TRBV6-1
d_gene: -
CDR3aa: CASSAGHFMNTEAFF
CDR3nt: TGTGCCAGCAGTGCCGGACACTTCATGAACACTGAAGCTTTCTTT

abundance: -
j_gene: TRBJ1-3
v_gene: TRBV6-1
d_gene: -
CDR3aa: CASQSSGNTIYF
CDR3nt: TGTGCCAGTCAGTCCTCTGGAAACACCATATATTTT

abundance: -
j_gene: TRBJ2-2
v_gene: TRBV29-1
d_gene: TRBD1
CDR3aa: CRGYVIQGVRNTGELFF
CDR3nt: TGCAGGGGGTACGTGATACAGGGGGTAAGGAACACCGGGGAGCTGTTTTTT

abundance: medium-sized
j_gene: TRBJ2-3
v_gene: TRBV2
d_gene: -
CDR3aa: CASSRGQDTQYF
CDR3nt: TGTGCCAGCAGTAGGGGACAAGATACGCAGTATTTT

abundance: once
j_gene: TRBJ2-5
v_gene: TRBV7-2
d_gene: TRBD1
CDR3aa: CASSLAGQGAYQETQYF
CDR3nt: TGTGCCAGCAGCTTAGCCGGTCAGGGGGCCTACCAAGAGACCCAGTACTTC

abundance: -
j_gene: TRBJ2-7
v_gene: TRBV15
d_gene: -
CDR3aa: CATSRGVRDLNYEQYF
CDR3nt: TGTGCCACCAGCAGAGGTGTCAGGGATCTCAACTACGAGCAGTACTTC

abundance: -
j_gene: TRBJ2-1
v_gene: TRBV6-5
d_gene: -
CDR3aa: CASSYSSGEAYNEQFF
CDR3nt: TGTGCCAGCAGTTACTCCTCGGGGGAAGCGTACAATGAGCAGTTCTTC

abundance: -
j_gene: TRBJ1-2
v_gene: TRBV18
d_gene: -
CDR3aa: CASSPQRDSDGYTF
CDR3nt: TGTGCCAGCTCACCACAGAGAGACTCCGATGGCTACACCTTC

abundance: -
j_gene: TRBJ2-3
v_gene: TRBV13
d_gene: -
CDR3aa: CASSLAAGGTDTQYF
CDR3nt: TGTGCCAGCAGCTTAGCGGCAGGGGGCACAGATACGCAGTATTTT

abundance: once
j_gene: TRBJ2-7
v_gene: TRBV28
d_gene: -
CDR3aa: CASSFNREQYF
CDR3nt: TGTGCCAGCAGTTTCAACAGGGAGCAGTACTTC

abundance: few
j_gene: TRBJ1-1
v_gene: TRBV6-1
d_gene: -
CDR3aa: CASSAGVGQNTEAFF
CDR3nt: TGTGCCAGCAGTGCTGGGGTAGGACAGAACACTGAAGCTTTCTTT

abundance: -
j_gene: TRBJ2-1
v_gene: TRBV7-6
d_gene: -
CDR3aa: CASTPAPGGSLVGQFF
CDR3nt: TGTGCCAGCACTCCCGCCCCGGGGGGCTCTTTAGTAGGGCAGTTCTTC

abundance: -
j_gene: TRBJ1-1
v_gene: TRBV4-3
d_gene: -
CDR3aa: CASSRMTGRTEAFF
CDR3nt: TGCGCCAGCAGCCGAATGACAGGTAGGACTGAAGCTTTCTTT

abundance: -
j_gene: TRBJ1-5
v_gene: TRBV10-3
d_gene: -
CDR3aa: CAVAGTANQPQHF
CDR3nt: TGTGCCGTGGCCGGGACTGCAAATCAGCCCCAGCATTTT

abundance: -
j_gene: TRBJ1-1
v_gene: TRBV2
d_gene: -
CDR3aa: CASTSHPNTEAFF
CDR3nt: TGTGCCAGCACGTCACACCCGAACACTGAAGCTTTCTTT

abundance: few
j_gene: TRBJ2-5
v_gene: TRBV9
d_gene: -
CDR3aa: CASSVAETQYF
CDR3nt: TGTGCCAGCAGCGTAGCGGAGACCCAGTACTTC

abundance: -
j_gene: TRBJ2-7
v_gene: TRBV7-9
d_gene: -
CDR3aa: CASSSASYEQYF
CDR3nt: TGTGCCAGCAGCTCTGCCAGCTACGAGCAGTACTTC

abundance: few
j_gene: TRBJ1-1
v_gene: TRBV2
d_gene: TRBD1
CDR3aa: CASSEQTGVTEAFF
CDR3nt: TGTGCCAGCAGTGAGCAGACAGGGGTCACTGAAGCTTTCTTT

abundance: -
j_gene: TRBJ2-1
v_gene: TRBV30
d_gene: TRBD2
CDR3aa: CAWAGRGGPNEQFF
CDR3nt: TGTGCCTGGGCAGGGCGGGGGGGCCCCAATGAGCAGTTCTTC

abundance: -
j_gene: TRBJ1-1
v_gene: TRBV19
d_gene: -
CDR3aa: CASTMTGFMNTEAFF
CDR3nt: TGTGCCAGTACCATGACAGGTTTTATGAACACTGAAGCTTTCTTT

abundance: -
j_gene: TRBJ2-7
v_gene: TRBV6-5
d_gene: TRBD1
CDR3aa: CASSGTGGIEQYF
CDR3nt: TGTGCCAGCAGTGGGACAGGGGGTATCGAGCAGTACTTC

abundance: -
j_gene: TRBJ1-2
v_gene: TRBV5-5
d_gene: -
CDR3aa: CASSSGGANPNYGYTF
CDR3nt: TGTGCCAGCAGCTCGGGAGGGGCAAATCCTAACTATGGCTACACCTTC

abundance: -
j_gene: TRBJ1-5
v_gene: TRBV30
d_gene: TRBD1
CDR3aa: CAWSTGGHQPQHF
CDR3nt: TGTGCCTGGTCTACAGGGGGTCATCAGCCCCAGCATTTT

abundance: -
j_gene: TRBJ2-5
v_gene: TRBV10-3
d_gene: -
CDR3aa: CAISARAEETQYF
CDR3nt: TGTGCCATCAGTGCGCGGGCAGAAGAGACCCAGTACTTC

abundance: -
j_gene: TRBJ2-7
v_gene: TRBV2
d_gene: -
CDR3aa: CASSPRAGGSYEQYF
CDR3nt: TGTGCCAGCAGCCCCCGGGCAGGGGGGTCTTACGAGCAGTACTTC

abundance: few
j_gene: TRBJ1-4
v_gene: TRBV6-5
d_gene: TRBD1
CDR3aa: CASSYSAGQGYEKLFF
CDR3nt: TGTGCCAGCAGTTACTCTGCCGGACAGGGGTATGAAAAACTGTTTTTT

abundance: -
j_gene: TRBJ2-1
v_gene: TRBV19
d_gene: TRBD2
CDR3aa: CASSLSLAGSYNEQFF
CDR3nt: TGTGCCAGTAGTTTATCCTTAGCGGGCTCCTACAATGAGCAGTTCTTC

abundance: -
j_gene: TRBJ2-3
v_gene: TRBV5-8
d_gene: TRBD1
CDR3aa: CASSHGQGITDTQYF
CDR3nt: TGTGCCAGCAGCCACGGACAGGGGATAACAGATACGCAGTATTTT

abundance: many
j_gene: TRBJ1-5
v_gene: TRBV2
d_gene: TRBD1
CDR3aa: CASSDGGTGGNQPQHF
CDR3nt: TGTGCCAGCAGTGATGGTGGGACAGGGGGGAATCAGCCCCAGCATTTT

abundance: -
j_gene: TRBJ1-2
v_gene: TRBV18
d_gene: TRBD1
CDR3aa: CASSPQTGENYGYTF
CDR3nt: TGTGCCAGCTCACCTCAGACAGGGGAGAACTATGGCTACACCTTC

abundance: -
j_gene: TRBJ2-5
v_gene: TRBV7-7
d_gene: -
CDR3aa: CASSLGVVAGGETQYF
CDR3nt: TGTGCCAGCAGCTTAGGGGTTGTGGCCGGGGGAGAGACCCAGTACTTC

abundance: -
j_gene: TRBJ2-3
v_gene: TRBV19
d_gene: TRBD1
CDR3aa: CASSTTGFDTQYF
CDR3nt: TGTGCCAGTAGTACGACAGGGTTCGATACGCAGTATTTT

abundance: -
j_gene: TRBJ2-3
v_gene: TRBV7-2
d_gene: TRBD2
CDR3aa: CASTGGSRGGARTDTQYF
CDR3nt: TGTGCCAGCACGGGAGGGTCTCGGGGGGGGGCCCGGACAGATACGCAGTATTTT

abundance: few
j_gene: TRBJ1-6
v_gene: TRBV28
d_gene: TRBD1
CDR3aa: CASSLLDQGAYNSPLHF
CDR3nt: TGTGCCAGCAGTTTATTAGACCAGGGGGCCTATAATTCACCCCTCCACTTT

abundance: once
j_gene: TRBJ2-7
v_gene: TRBV30
d_gene: -
CDR3aa: CAWSVYTGYEQYF
CDR3nt: TGTGCCTGGAGTGTATATACAGGCTACGAGCAGTACTTC

abundance: -
j_gene: TRBJ1-6
v_gene: TRBV6-4
d_gene: -
CDR3aa: CASSDSGAYYSPLHF
CDR3nt: TGTGCCAGCAGTGACTCGGGAGCTTACTATTCACCCCTCCACTTT

abundance: -
j_gene: TRBJ2-1
v_gene: TRBV4-2
d_gene: TRBD1
CDR3aa: CASSQDGQATYNEQFF
CDR3nt: TGTGCCAGCAGCCAGGATGGACAGGCAACCTACAATGAGCAGTTCTTC

abundance: once
j_gene: TRBJ1-6
v_gene: TRBV5-5
d_gene: -
CDR3aa: CASSWSRGPLHF
CDR3nt: TGTGCCAGCAGCTGGTCGAGGGGGCCCCTCCACTTT

abundance: once
j_gene: TRBJ1-1
v_gene: TRBV11-2
d_gene: -
CDR3aa: CASSSPRDSNTEAFF
CDR3nt: TGTGCCAGCAGCTCACCAAGAGACAGTAACACTGAAGCTTTCTTT

abundance: -
j_gene: TRBJ1-6
v_gene: TRBV5-1
d_gene: -
CDR3aa: CASSLGTQGSPLHF
CDR3nt: TGCGCCAGCAGCTTGGGTACCCAGGGTTCACCCCTCCACTTT

abundance: -
j_gene: TRBJ2-7
v_gene: TRBV6-1
d_gene: TRBD2
CDR3aa: CASSEATSGGYEQYF
CDR3nt: TGTGCCAGCAGTGAAGCGACTAGCGGGGGCTACGAGCAGTACTTC

abundance: few
j_gene: TRBJ2-7
v_gene: TRBV10-3
d_gene: -
CDR3aa: CATGGEPYEQYF
CDR3nt: TGTGCGACAGGTGGGGAACCCTACGAGCAGTACTTC

abundance: -
j_gene: TRBJ2-7
v_gene: TRBV5-6
d_gene: -
CDR3aa: CASSLRYYEQYF
CDR3nt: TGTGCCAGCAGCTTGCGGTATTACGAGCAGTACTTC

abundance: -
j_gene: TRBJ2-7
v_gene: TRBV7-8
d_gene: -
CDR3aa: CASSFGRGQEQYF
CDR3nt: TGTGCCAGCAGCTTCGGCAGGGGACAAGAGCAGTACTTC